This TCR beta chain stems from a study of prognosis after radiotherapy for stage I lung cancer. The CDR3 is made up of 14 amino acids. The J segment lost 4 bases and the V segment lost 2 bases, leaving 2 bases of the junction unmatched. Germline V lookup: CDR1 DFQATT, CDR2 SNEGSKA (reference sequence). Genomic DNA was subjected to two-round multiplex PCR for amplification of TCR beta CDR3. Each TRBV and TRBJ gene had its own primer in the first PCR round. TCRdb processed the multiplex PCR reads anew with MiXCR; each CDR3 protein has one entry. The sample lists 26,000 or so distinct CDR3 sequences; around 30% were seen once.

Here the sequenced sample was PBMCs, taken before or after stereotactic body radiation therapy (not recorded which). This TCR derives from a donor over 45 with non-small cell lung cancer. The chain links TRBV20-1 to TRBJ2-7, with 13 positions matching TRBD2. The CDR3 spells CSARRLAGGYEQYF. The DNA for the CDR3 is TGCAGTGCTAGACGACTAGCGGGAGGATACGAGCAGTACTTC.